The sequence of this T cell receptor (beta chain) was determined in a study of blood T cell repertoires in COVID-19. Whole-study context: Material from acute and convalescent COVID-19 was sourced from the United States, Italy and Spain. T cells, B-cell-depleted T cells, or PBMCs provided the cDNA or gDNA that served as material.

The CDR3 covers 13 residues. Germline assignment: CDR1 GTSNPN and CDR2 SVGIG (reference sequence). With 4 bases clipped from V and 4 bases from J, the junction kept 6 bases outside the gene matches. Sequencing used immunoSEQ multiplex PCR; TCRdb keeps in-frame clones, though not all of them. Counted here are 110,000 or so clones, 90% occurring once; the ten biggest clones make up 4.6%. There are a few counts of this clone. This TCR was recovered from a woman in her forties or fifties with acute or convalescent COVID-19. The V and J genes are TRBV30 and TRBJ1-1; 7 bases are shared with TRBD1. Source material: peripheral blood. The chain's CDR3 is CAWTPSGGTEAFF. The DNA of the CDR3 is TGTGCCTGGACCCCTTCAGGGGGCACTGAAGCTTTCTTT. Full variable domain (missing parts from reference TRBV30 and TRBJ1-1): SQTIHQWPATLVQPVGSPLSLECTVEGTSNPNLYWYRQAAGRGLQLLFYSVGIGQISSEVPQNLSASRPQDRQFILSSKKLLLSDSGFYLCAWTPSGGTEAFFGQGTRLTVV.